Listed here are 4 T cell receptor beta chains from one sample, sequenced in a study of shared clonotypes between healthy human individuals. Libraries were prepared by immunoSEQ multiplex PCR; TCRdb keeps only in-frame clonotypes and omits some of them. The sample includes approximately 980,000 clones, roughly 72% seen only once; the top ten take about 1.5%. The sequenced material came from memory CD4+ T cells sorted from blood. Noted subset: CD45RA-negative fraction. These receptors came from a man in his late teens or twenties in good health.

There are many counts of this clone. The rearrangement joins TRBV6-5 to TRBJ2-7; D perhaps matches TRBD1 (5 bases). Per the germline V gene, CDR1 is MNHEY and CDR2 is SVGAGI. The CDR3 has 13 amino acids. Trimming cost V 6 bases and J 6 bases, with 15 bases left between them. CDR3 region: CASSLSQGTEQYF. The CDR3 DNA sequence: TGTGCCAGCAGCCTCTCCCAGGGTACCGAGCAGTACTTC.

V gene TRBV19 combines with J gene TRBJ1-4; 7 bases agree with TRBD1. Trimming at V came to 6 bases and at J to 7 bases, leaving 5 bases not matched to a gene. Germline-derived CDR1 and CDR2 are LNHDA and SQIVND (reference sequence). The CDR3 contains 13 residues. The CDR3: CASSSDRSEKLFF. DNA of the CDR3: TGTGCCAGTAGCTCGGACAGGAGTGAAAAACTGTTTTTT.

The chain couples TRBV9 to TRBJ1-5, with D possibly matching TRBD1 (6 bases). Germline V gene sequence: CDR1 SGDLS, CDR2 YYNGEE. The V gene lost 8 bases and the J gene lost 7 bases, with 10 bases spanning the gap. CDR3 length equals 11 residues. As DNA, the CDR3 is TGTGCCAGTGGGGGCAGCCAGCCCCAGCATTTT. It codes for CASGGSQPQHF.

In nucleotides, the CDR3 is TGTGCCTGGAGCCTCATTCAGGACCAAGAGACCCAGTACTTC. Translating it yields CAWSLIQDQETQYF. This sequence joins TRBV30 and TRBJ2-5, with D unclear. Deletions cut 3 bases from V and 0 bases from J, with 11 bases between. CDR1 is GTSNPN and CDR2 is SVGIG in the germline V gene (reference sequence). The length of the CDR3 is 14 residues.